This is a list of T cell receptor beta chains from one sample in a study of blood T cell repertoires in COVID-19. The method was immunoSEQ multiplex PCR; TCRdb's version includes in-frame clones alone and lacks a portion of them. The profile covers approximately 300,000 clones, with roughly 84% appearing a single time and 1% taken by the ten largest. Sequenced: peripheral blood. The receptors were gathered from a man in his fifties or sixties with active or convalescent COVID-19. CDR3s include the opening cysteine and the closing phenylalanine or tryptophan. The D gene is left open where the match is weak. Clone size appears in some rows only: once, few, many, or a class for an expanded clone.

TRBD1,TRBV28,TRBJ2-2,.,CASSFPRGRGTGELFF,TGTGCCAGCAGTTTTCCCAGGGGGCGCGGCACCGGGGAGCTGTTTTTT
TRBD1,TRBV12-3/TRBV12-4,TRBJ2-7,.,CASTRDRAEQYF,TGTGCCAGCACCCGCGACAGGGCCGAGCAGTACTTC
TRBD1,TRBV6-6,TRBJ1-5,.,CASSSTTGGGFQPQHF,TGTGCCAGCAGTTCAACAACAGGGGGCGGTTTTCAGCCCCAGCATTTT
TRBD1,TRBV11-2,TRBJ1-1,.,CASSPLDRGWTEAFF,TGTGCCAGCAGCCCTCTGGACAGGGGATGGACTGAAGCTTTCTTT
TRBD2,TRBV6-5,TRBJ2-1,.,CASTSGVAGDDEQFF,TGTGCCAGCACAAGCGGGGTAGCGGGAGATGACGAGCAGTTCTTC
TRBD1,TRBV28,TRBJ1-6,once,CASRRPQGASSPLHF,TGTGCCAGCCGGCGGCCACAGGGGGCGAGTTCACCCCTCCACTTT
TRBD1,TRBV7-2,TRBJ1-5,.,CASSFPGQGFSPQHF,TGTGCCAGCAGCTTCCCGGGACAGGGGTTTTCGCCCCAGCATTTT
TRBD1,TRBV27,TRBJ1-1,.,CASRTGGRGAFF,TGTGCCAGCAGAACAGGGGGCAGAGGAGCTTTCTTT
.,TRBV9,TRBJ1-2,.,CASSVLSGSNYGYTF,TGTGCCAGCAGCGTTTTATCGGGGTCTAACTATGGCTACACCTTC
.,TRBV7-8,TRBJ1-2,.,CASSLGRAGYTF,TGTGCCAGCAGCTTGGGCAGGGCTGGCTACACCTTC
.,TRBV10-3,TRBJ1-2,.,CAISGSIQGNNYGYTF,TGTGCCATCAGTGGGTCGATACAGGGAAATAACTATGGCTACACCTTC
.,TRBV30,TRBJ2-7,.,CAWSVQTPYEQYF,TGTGCCTGGAGTGTACAAACCCCATACGAGCAGTACTTC
TRBD2,TRBV11-3,TRBJ2-1,.,CASSLTGGYNEQFF,TGTGCCAGCAGCTTAACGGGGGGCTACAATGAGCAGTTCTTC
.,TRBV3-1/TRBV3-2,TRBJ2-1,.,CASSQAGGSYNEQFF,TGTGCCAGCAGCCAAGCAGGGGGGTCCTACAATGAGCAGTTCTTC
.,TRBV28,TRBJ2-7,.,CASSTGAYEQYF,TGTGCCAGCAGTACCGGGGCCTACGAGCAGTACTTC
.,TRBV29-1,TRBJ1-1,.,CSVDSGYTEAFF,TGCAGCGTTGATTCAGGGTACACTGAAGCTTTCTTT
.,TRBV5-1,TRBJ1-6,.,CASSLGDRDSPLHF,TGCGCCAGCAGCTTAGGGGATCGGGATTCACCCCTCCACTTT
.,TRBV3-1/TRBV3-2,TRBJ1-2,.,CASSRAGYYGYTF,TGTGCCAGCAGCCGGGCAGGGTATTATGGCTACACCTTC
.,TRBV6-1,TRBJ1-5,few,CASSDPPRGGNQPQHF,TGTGCCAGCAGTGACCCTCCGAGGGGGGGTAACCAGCCCCAGCATTTT
TRBD2,TRBV11-2,TRBJ2-1,.,CASSSLRGVGYNEQFF,TGTGCCAGCAGCTCCCTGCGGGGGGTGGGCTACAATGAGCAGTTCTTC
.,TRBV5-1,TRBJ1-1,once,CASSLGPGTNTEAFF,TGCGCCAGCAGCTTGGGTCCGGGAACTAACACTGAAGCTTTCTTT
.,TRBV18,TRBJ1-5,.,CASSQDSSNQPQHF,TGTGCCAGCTCACAAGACTCCTCCAATCAGCCCCAGCATTTT
TRBD1,TRBV4-3,TRBJ1-4,.,CASSQAGQGARVNEKLFF,TGCGCCAGCAGCCAAGCGGGACAGGGGGCCCGGGTGAATGAAAAACTGTTTTTT
TRBD1,TRBV11-1,TRBJ2-7,.,CASSPIGTDEQYF,TGTGCCAGCAGCCCTATTGGGACAGACGAGCAGTACTTC
.,TRBV11-2,TRBJ2-7,.,CASSRGAEQYF,TGTGCCAGCAGCCGGGGGGCCGAGCAGTACTTC
TRBD2,TRBV9,TRBJ2-3,.,CASGPRGSGGTTDTQYF,TGTGCCAGCGGGCCGAGGGGTAGCGGGGGCACCACAGATACGCAGTATTTT
.,TRBV11-2,TRBJ2-5,.,CASSLVDYPQETQYF,TGTGCCAGCAGCTTAGTTGACTACCCCCAAGAGACCCAGTACTTC
TRBD2,TRBV28,TRBJ2-1,.,CASSTTTSGAYNEQFF,TGTGCCAGCAGCACAACTACTAGCGGGGCCTACAATGAGCAGTTCTTC
.,TRBV7-2,TRBJ2-4,many,CASSLARGSQYF,TGTGCCAGCAGCTTAGCTAGAGGAAGTCAGTACTTC
.,TRBV28,TRBJ1-1,.,CAIRTRISDNTEAFF,TGTGCCATCCGCACTCGTATAAGCGACAACACTGAAGCTTTCTTT
TRBD1,TRBV7-9,TRBJ2-7,once,CASSLIWDRAYEQYF,TGTGCCAGCAGCTTAATTTGGGACAGGGCTTACGAGCAGTACTTC
TRBD2,TRBV2,TRBJ2-7,.,CASRGTSGGEQYF,TGTGCCAGCAGGGGGACTAGCGGGGGCGAGCAGTACTTC
.,TRBV10-2,TRBJ1-1,.,CASSANSPNTEAFF,TGCGCCAGCAGTGCAAACAGCCCCAACACTGAAGCTTTCTTT
.,TRBV5-1,TRBJ2-5,.,CASREYQETQYF,TGCGCCAGCAGGGAGTACCAAGAGACCCAGTACTTC
TRBD1,TRBV29-1,TRBJ2-5,.,CSSDRGETQYF,TGCAGCTCGGACAGGGGTGAGACCCAGTACTTC
TRBD1,TRBV12-3/TRBV12-4,TRBJ1-1,.,CASSPGTDTEAFF,TGTGCCAGCAGCCCCGGGACAGACACTGAAGCTTTCTTT
.,TRBV4-1,TRBJ2-5,.,CASSQGLSGQETQYF,TGCGCCAGCAGCCAAGGTTTAAGCGGCCAAGAGACCCAGTACTTC
TRBD2,TRBV7-8,TRBJ2-3,.,CASSRGGGTDTQYF,TGTGCCAGCAGCCGCGGGGGGGGCACAGATACGCAGTATTTT
.,TRBV27,TRBJ2-2,.,CASSPRSPGELFF,TGTGCCAGCAGCCCCCGTTCCCCCGGGGAGCTGTTTTTT
TRBD2,TRBV10-3,TRBJ2-2,.,CAISRNRLAGGPGTGELFF,TGTGCCATCAGTCGAAATAGACTAGCGGGGGGGCCGGGCACCGGGGAGCTGTTTTTT
TRBD2,TRBV6-5,TRBJ2-1,.,CATETSPSYNEQFF,TGTGCCACCGAGACTAGCCCCTCCTACAATGAGCAGTTCTTC